This entry lists 19 T cell receptor beta chains sequenced from one sample in a study of beta chain features in type 1 diabetes. The authors reverse transcribed all of the isolated RNA, so sequencing captured expressed TCRB transcripts. This table comes from immunoSEQ multiplex PCR, and its TCRdb copy is limited to in-frame clones, with some not included. The sample lists around 250,000 clones, 14% seen once, with 0.017% in the top ten. General study results and limits: Shorter TCRB CDR3s, moderately but significantly so, were found in Type 1 diabetes patients in all four CD4+ subsets.

The antigens of these receptors remain unknown. The specimen was naive CD4+ T cells from blood. All receptors come from a man aged 30 to 45 with type 1 diabetes.

The V and J genes are TRBV7-2 and TRBJ1-5, with D possibly being TRBD1 (6 bases). CDR1 is SGHTA, CDR2 FQGNSA, per germline. The CDR3 consists of 14 residues. V lost 2 bases and J lost 10, with 15 bases in between. The CDR3 DNA sequence: TGTGCCAGCAGCTTACGGGGGGCATCTGAACCCCAGCATTTT. Protein sequence: CASSLRGASEPQHF.

V usage is TRBV4-1 and J usage is TRBJ2-1, with 14 bases fitting TRBD2. Per the germline V gene, CDR1 is MGHRA and CDR2 is YSYEKL. This CDR3 is 18 amino acids long. The ends lost 3 bases at V and 5 bases at J; junction bases unmatched: 9. The CDR3 nucleotides read TGCGCCAGCAGCCATCCCATCCGGACTAGCGGGAGGCACAATGAGCAGTTCTTC. The encoded protein is CASSHPIRTSGRHNEQFF.

The J gene is TRBJ2-2, the V gene TRBV25-1; D may be TRBD1 (5 bases). This CDR3 contains 14 residues. CDR1 is MGHDK and CDR2 is SYGVNS in the germline V gene. Trimming pared 6 bases from V and 0 bases from J, leaving 8 bases between. The DNA for the CDR3 is TGTGCCAGCAGCCTGACAGCGAACACCGGGGAGCTGTTTTTT. This sequence encodes CASSLTANTGELFF.

This chain connects TRBV7-9 to TRBJ1-5, with D tentatively TRBD1 (5 bases). With 3 bases removed from V and 0 bases from J, the gap between germline ends came to 9 bases. Germline V CDR1 and CDR2: SEHNR, FQNEAQ (reference sequence). The CDR3 covers 15 residues. The CDR3 here is CASSLEGVSNQPQHF. The CDR3 nucleotides read TGTGCCAGCAGCTTGGAAGGGGTTAGCAATCAGCCCCAGCATTTT.

This clone was observed at least ten times. V is TRBV5-4 and J is TRBJ2-7; 9 positions agree with TRBD2. The ends lost 6 bases at V and 2 bases at J; junction bases unmatched: 9. Germline-derived CDR1 and CDR2 are SGHNT and YYREEE (reference sequence). CDR3 length equals 15 residues. DNA for the CDR3: TGTGCCAGCACCGAAGGACTAGCGCGAACCTACGAGCAGTACTTC. Residues: CASTEGLARTYEQYF.

The rearrangement joins TRBV7-2 to TRBJ2-7; TRBD2 is a possible D gene (6 bases). CDR3 length equals 12 residues. V was shortened by 3 bases and J by 7 bases, with 10 bases between the two germline ends. Germline V gene sequence: CDR1 SGHTA, CDR2 FQGNSA. CDR3 amino acids: CASSFSGREQYF. DNA for the CDR3: TGTGCCAGCAGCTTTTCCGGGAGAGAGCAGTACTTC.

A word on this clone: This specimen includes other DNA sequences encoding the same CDR3. J is TRBJ2-1 and V is TRBV7-3; 10 nucleotides match TRBD2. With V trimmed by 5 bases and J by 4 bases, 2 bases remained unmatched. Germline-derived CDR1 and CDR2 are SGHTA and FQGTGA. The CDR3 runs 14 residues. CDR3 in amino acids: CASSLAGAYNEQFF. Written as DNA, the CDR3 is TGTGCCAGCAGCCTAGCGGGGGCGTACAATGAGCAGTTCTTC.

The chain is built from TRBV30 and TRBJ1-4; 8 nucleotides line up with TRBD1. Per the germline V gene, CDR1 is GTSNPN and CDR2 is SVGIG (reference sequence). CDR3 length: 13 residues. The V gene end was trimmed by 3 bases and the J gene end by 14 bases; junction bases not matched to a gene: 11. CDR3 residues: CAWSATSDRGLFF. The CDR3 DNA is TGTGCCTGGAGCGCTACCTCCGACAGGGGTCTGTTTTTT.

A few counts support this clone. This chain links TRBV27 with TRBJ1-2; D is unclear. Trimming took off 3 bases at V and 2 bases at J, with 7 bases between the two ends. Per the germline V gene, CDR1 is MNHEY and CDR2 is SMNVEV (reference sequence). The CDR3 has 13 amino acids. In nucleotides, the CDR3 is TGTGCCAGCAGTTTTACAGAGAACTATGGCTACACCTTC. This codes for CASSFTENYGYTF.

Only a few counts were recorded for this clone. The chain links TRBV5-1 to TRBJ1-2, with a tentative D call TRBD1 (5 bases). Germline CDR1 is SGHRS and CDR2 is YFSETQ. The V gene lost 2 bases and the J gene lost 3 bases, with 8 bases spanning the gap. This CDR3 comprises 13 residues. DNA of the CDR3: TGCGCCAGCAGCTTCAGGGATGACTATGGCTACACCTTC. Protein: CASSFRDDYGYTF.

This chain joins TRBV10-3 and TRBJ2-1; 10 bases map to TRBD2. V was clipped by 7 bases and J by 1 base; unmatched bases: 4. CDR1 and CDR2 (germline): ENHRY, SYGVKD. CDR3 size: 15 residues. Written as DNA, the CDR3 is TGTGCCATCACTAAAGCGGGAGGGTCCTACAATGAGCAGTTCTTC. Its protein is CAITKAGGSYNEQFF.

To note about this clone: Additional DNA sequences in this sample encode the identical CDR3. The chain uses TRBV7-9 and TRBJ2-3, with 11 positions matching TRBD2. V shed 3 bases, J shed 3 bases, and the junction held 2 bases outside the gene matches. Per germline, CDR1 SEHNR and CDR2 FQNEAQ (reference sequence). This CDR3 has 15 residues. In nucleotides, the CDR3 is TGTGCCAGCAGCTTTACTAGCGGGAGTACAGATACGCAGTATTTT. This codes for CASSFTSGSTDTQYF.

V gene TRBV10-3 combines with J gene TRBJ2-1, with 10 bases aligning to TRBD2. Losses at the gene ends were 4 bases for V and 4 bases for J; bases not matched to a gene: 1. The CDR3 contains 14 residues. Germline values: CDR1 ENHRY, CDR2 SYGVKD. The DNA of the CDR3 is TGTGCCATCAGTGGGACTAGCGGTTACAATGAGCAGTTCTTC. Translating gives CAISGTSGYNEQFF.

The chain combines TRBV5-4 with TRBJ2-7; a possible D gene is TRBD2 (6 bases). The V and J ends lost 0 bases and 3 bases respectively, with 13 bases between them. The CDR3 extends over 15 amino acids. The germline V gene encodes CDR1 SGHNT and CDR2 YYREEE (reference sequence). The CDR3 region is CASSLGGTVGYEQYF. CDR3 bases: TGTGCCAGCAGCTTGGGCGGGACGGTGGGCTACGAGCAGTACTTC.

V gene TRBV19 combines with J gene TRBJ1-2; tentatively, D is TRBD1 (5 bases). The CDR3 is 13 residues long. Germline-derived CDR1 and CDR2 are LNHDA and SQIVND (reference sequence). The V gene lost 3 bases and the J gene lost 6 bases, with 11 bases spanning the gap. CDR3 coding DNA: TGTGCCAGTAGTATTACCAGGGCCCATGGCTACACCTTC. It is translated as CASSITRAHGYTF.

This clone was seen a few times. The genes are TRBV7-3 and TRBJ2-3; TRBD2 matches at 8 bases. The length of the CDR3 is 18 residues. CDR1 SGHTA and CDR2 FQGTGA come from the germline V gene. The J segment lost 5 bases and the V segment lost 1 base, leaving 14 bases of the junction unmatched. As DNA, the CDR3 is TGTGCCAGCAGCTTAAAGGCGTCTAGCGGGCGGTTAGGAGATACGCAGTATTTT. Translated: CASSLKASSGRLGDTQYF.

This clone was seen only a few times. This chain joins TRBV7-9 and TRBJ2-1; 7 bases agree with TRBD2. The CDR3 contains 18 residues. V shed 2 bases and J 9 bases; nucleotides not matched to a gene: 19. CDR1 is SEHNR and CDR2 is FQNEAQ in the germline V gene (reference sequence). The CDR3 DNA sequence: TGTGCCAGCAGCTTATCCCACCCTTTGAGGGAGGGCCTATTTGAGCAGTTCTTC. Its protein product is CASSLSHPLREGLFEQFF.

This clone showed up just a few times. The J gene is TRBJ2-2, the V gene TRBV7-3; D perhaps matches TRBD2 (6 bases). This CDR3 spans 16 amino acids. Between the trimmed V and J ends, which lost 2 bases and 6 bases, there was a span of 16 bases. Germline V CDR1 and CDR2: SGHTA, FQGTGA. This CDR3 reads CASSLGGWYSAGELFF. For the CDR3, the DNA is TGTGCCAGCAGCTTAGGGGGGTGGTATTCGGCCGGGGAGCTGTTTTTT.

This chain connects TRBV6-5 to TRBJ1-5; D is possibly TRBD1 (6 bases). The V and J ends lost 4 bases and 7 bases respectively, with 14 bases between them. Germline loops: CDR1 MNHEY, CDR2 SVGAGI. The CDR3 extends over 14 amino acids. The CDR3 protein is CASSSSRGSQPQHF. Here the CDR3 DNA reads TGTGCCAGCAGTTCCAGCAGGGGTAGCCAGCCCCAGCATTTT.